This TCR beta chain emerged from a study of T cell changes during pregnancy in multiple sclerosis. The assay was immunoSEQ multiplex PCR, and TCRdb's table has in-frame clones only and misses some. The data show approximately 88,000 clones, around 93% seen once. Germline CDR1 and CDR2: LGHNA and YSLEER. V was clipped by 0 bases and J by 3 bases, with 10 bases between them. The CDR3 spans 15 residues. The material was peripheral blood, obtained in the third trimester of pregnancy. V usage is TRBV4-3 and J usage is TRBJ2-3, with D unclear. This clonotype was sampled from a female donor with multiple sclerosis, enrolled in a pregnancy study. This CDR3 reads CASSQDSSFTDTQYF. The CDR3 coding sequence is TGCGCCAGCAGCCAAGATAGTTCATTTACAGATACGCAGTATTTT.